The 25 T cell receptor beta chains presented below share a single source sample, sequenced in a study of blood T cell repertoires in COVID-19. Repertoires were generated with immunoSEQ multiplex PCR, while TCRdb's copy carries only in-frame clones and drops some. The table records about 160,000 clones, approximately 79% of them present only once. The sequencing input was peripheral blood. All receptors come from a woman aged 80 or over with acute or convalescent COVID-19.

This clone was seen only once. The V and J genes are TRBV27 and TRBJ2-2; TRBD1 matches 8 bases. After removal of 5 bases from V and 4 bases from J, the junction contained 6 bases not matched to a gene. CDR3 length: 15 amino acids. CDR1 is MNHEY, CDR2 SMNVEV, per germline (reference sequence). The DNA of the CDR3 is TGTGCCAGCAGTGGGGACAGGCAAGTCACCGGGGAGCTGTTTTTT. Protein: CASSGDRQVTGELFF.

The chain employs TRBV5-5 and TRBJ2-2; 8 nucleotides match TRBD1. J gave up 1 base and V 4 bases, and 6 bases lay outside the gene matches. Germline V gene lookup returns CDR1 SGHKS and CDR2 YYEKEE (reference sequence). The CDR3 loop spans 16 amino acids. The CDR3 protein is CASSTDRGLNTGELFF. The CDR3 coding sequence is TGTGCCAGCAGCACCGACAGGGGTCTGAACACCGGGGAGCTGTTTTTT.

This clone was seen a single time. The DNA for the CDR3 is TGTGCCAGCAGCCCCCGGATGGAGCTGAACACCGGGGAGCTGTTTTTT. Translating gives CASSPRMELNTGELFF. This rearrangement joins TRBV9 to TRBJ2-2, with D hard to call. Germline loops: CDR1 SGDLS, CDR2 YYNGEE. This CDR3 region has 16 residues. Trimming took 4 bases from V and 1 from J, leaving 14 bases between them.

This chain links TRBV30 with TRBJ1-5; D gene ambiguous. Germline V lookup: CDR1 GTSNPN, CDR2 SVGIG (reference sequence). This CDR3 spans 10 amino acids. Trimming took off 5 bases at V and 7 bases at J, with 6 bases between the two ends. DNA of the CDR3: TGTGCCTGGGGGAGGCAGCCCCAGCATTTT. Translated: CAWGRQPQHF.

With respect to this clone: This sample also contains other DNA sequences that code for the same CDR3. V usage is TRBV28 and J usage is TRBJ1-2; perhaps TRBD1 as D (5 bases). With 2 bases removed from V and 2 bases from J, the gap between germline ends came to 9 bases. The CDR3 extends over 14 amino acids. From germline, CDR1 is MDHEN and CDR2 SYDVKM. CDR3 sequence reads: CASSLGAGNYGYTF. The CDR3 DNA reads as TGTGCCAGCAGTTTAGGGGCTGGGAACTATGGCTACACCTTC.

There are a few counts of this clone. This chain connects TRBV4-2 to TRBJ1-2; D remains ambiguous. The ends were cut back, 3 bases at V and 6 bases at J, with 11 bases in the middle. Germline lookup yields CDR1 LGHNA and CDR2 YNFKEQ. The CDR3 extends over 13 amino acids. Here the CDR3 DNA reads TGTGCCAGCAGCCACAATGGCGGGAATGGCTACACCTTC. Protein sequence: CASSHNGGNGYTF.

V is TRBV28 and J is TRBJ2-7, with D hard to call. Germline values: CDR1 MDHEN, CDR2 SYDVKM. The CDR3 runs 12 residues. The ends were cut back, 6 bases at V and 3 bases at J, with 9 bases in the middle. The CDR3 region has the DNA TGTGCCAGCAGCTCCAACGGCTACGAGCAGTACTTC. Protein product: CASSSNGYEQYF. The variable domain in full, completed from reference TRBV28 and TRBJ2-7, reads DVKVTQSSRYLVKRTGEKVFLECVQDMDHENMFWYRQDPGLGLRLIYFSYDVKMKEKGDIPEGYSVSREKKERFSLILESASTNQTSMYLCASSSNGYEQYFGPGTRLTVT.

This chain uses TRBV5-1 with TRBJ2-4, with D perhaps matching TRBD2 (6 bases). With 4 bases removed from V and 2 bases from J, the gap between germline ends came to 16 bases. The CDR3 has 16 residues. Germline V gene data show CDR1 as SGHRS and CDR2 as YFSETQ. This CDR3 reads CASSPWREATKNIQYF. CDR3 DNA sequence: TGCGCCAGCAGCCCCTGGCGGGAAGCTACCAAAAACATTCAGTACTTC.

The chain couples TRBV30 to TRBJ1-4; no definite D call. Germline assignment: CDR1 GTSNPN and CDR2 SVGIG (reference sequence). This CDR3 comprises 15 residues. The germline V and J ends were trimmed by 4 bases and 3 bases, with 15 bases remaining between them. CDR3 sequence reads: CAWNPPGLANEKLFF. The DNA for the CDR3 is TGTGCCTGGAACCCCCCGGGGTTAGCTAATGAAAAACTGTTTTTT.

The chain is built from TRBV29-1 and TRBJ2-1; tentative D call: TRBD2 (5 bases). Germline-derived CDR1 and CDR2 are SQVTM and ANQGSEA. The V and J ends lost 4 bases and 4 bases respectively, with 14 bases between them. The CDR3 runs 14 residues. CDR3 bases: TGCAGCGTTGGGTCTCTGTTAGCGTACAATGAGCAGTTCTTC. Translating gives CSVGSLLAYNEQFF.

This sequence joins TRBV7-9 and TRBJ1-4; D call uncertain. Germline lookup yields CDR1 SEHNR and CDR2 FQNEAQ (reference sequence). V lost 2 bases and J 6 bases, leaving 10 bases between the germline ends. The CDR3 spans 14 residues. The CDR3 region has the DNA TGTGCCAGCAGCTTAAGTAAGCTGGATGAAAAACTGTTTTTT. This sequence encodes CASSLSKLDEKLFF.

This chain joins TRBV12-3 or TRBV12-4 and TRBJ2-2; a weak D match, TRBD1 (5 bases). V gave up 6 bases and J gave up 7 bases, with 6 bases separating them. The CDR3 extends over 11 amino acids. The CDR3 region is CASSRVGELFF. For the CDR3, the DNA is TGTGCCAGCAGCAGGGTCGGGGAGCTGTTTTTT.

This sequence joins TRBV6-6 and TRBJ2-7; 11 bases line up with TRBD1. Germline V gives CDR1 MNHNY, CDR2 SVGAGI (reference sequence). V gave up 6 bases and J gave up 4 bases; unmatched junction bases: 5. The CDR3 loop spans 14 amino acids. CDR3 in DNA: TGTGCCAGCAGGGTAGGACAGGGGGCTTACGAGCAGTACTTC. Amino acid sequence: CASRVGQGAYEQYF.

The chain links TRBV28 to TRBJ2-7; 9 nucleotides align to TRBD2. Trimming removed 8 bases from V and 5 bases from J; junction bases left unmatched: 16. The CDR3 is made up of 16 amino acids. Germline lookup yields CDR1 MDHEN and CDR2 SYDVKM. CDR3 residues: CASSYRGAGGYHEQYF. CDR3 in DNA: TGTGCCAGCTCCTACCGGGGAGCGGGAGGATACCACGAGCAGTACTTC.

The chain couples TRBV14 to TRBJ2-2, with D maybe TRBD1 (5 bases). The V and J ends lost 9 bases and 1 base respectively, with 9 bases between them. The germline CDR1 and CDR2 sequences are SGHDN and FVKESK. This CDR3 is built from 13 residues. In DNA form, the CDR3 reads TGTGCCAGTTCCAGGGTGAACACCGGGGAGCTGTTTTTT. As protein: CASSRVNTGELFF.

This chain uses TRBV15 with TRBJ1-4; perhaps TRBD1 as D (6 bases). The CDR3 is 15 residues long. CDR1 is LNHNV and CDR2 is YYDKDF in the germline V gene (reference sequence). V lost 4 bases, J lost 12 bases, and 21 bases lay in between. DNA of the CDR3: TGTGCCACCAGCATTGACTACCGGGACACCGACCAACTGTTTTTT. Translating gives CATSIDYRDTDQLFF.

The chain joins TRBV6-5 to TRBJ1-6, with D perhaps TRBD1 (5 bases). V lost 0 bases, J lost 12 bases, and 15 bases lay in between. The CDR3 length is 15 residues. The V gene's germline CDR1 is MNHEY and CDR2 SVGAGI. The chain's CDR3 is CASSYSMGGRGPLHF. The CDR3, as DNA: TGTGCCAGCAGTTACTCGATGGGGGGAAGGGGACCCCTCCACTTT.

The rearrangement links TRBV3-1 (or the pseudogene TRBV3-2) to TRBJ2-3; 11 bases are a match to TRBD2. Trimming removed 7 bases from V and 2 bases from J; junction bases left unmatched: 5. CDR1 and CDR2 from the germline V gene are LGHDT and YNNKEL (reference sequence). There are 15 residues in the CDR3. The CDR3 nucleotides are TGTGCCAGCACCCCGGGACTAGCGGTCACAGATACGCAGTATTTT. Translated: CASTPGLAVTDTQYF.

The V call is TRBV19, the J call TRBJ1-1, with unresolved D. Trimming stripped 7 bases from V and 1 base from J, with 19 bases between. The CDR3 is made up of 16 amino acids. Germline assignment: CDR1 LNHDA and CDR2 SQIVND (reference sequence). CDR3 loop: CASIRSFGGENTEAFF. CDR3 sequence (DNA): TGTGCCAGTATTCGCAGTTTTGGCGGAGAGAACACTGAAGCTTTCTTT.

This chain uses TRBV5-1 with TRBJ1-1; D may be TRBD1 (5 bases). The V and J ends lost 2 bases and 0 bases respectively, with 17 bases between them. CDR3 length equals 17 residues. Germline assignment: CDR1 SGHRS and CDR2 YFSETQ. This CDR3 reads CASSLQPQGFMNTEAFF. CDR3 DNA: TGCGCCAGCAGCTTACAACCTCAGGGTTTCATGAACACTGAAGCTTTCTTT.

The chain links TRBV9 to TRBJ2-5; no definite D call. Trimming removed 3 bases from V and 1 base from J, with 7 bases in between. There are 13 residues in the CDR3. Germline V gene lookup returns CDR1 SGDLS and CDR2 YYNGEE. The CDR3 DNA sequence: TGTGCCAGCAGCGGCGCCTCCCAAGAGACCCAGTACTTC. Its protein is CASSGASQETQYF.

This chain uses TRBV5-5 with TRBJ1-2; 8 bases agree with TRBD1. This CDR3 spans 14 amino acids. Germline-derived CDR1 and CDR2 are SGHKS and YYEKEE (reference sequence). Trimming took 4 bases from V and 8 from J; bases not matched to a gene: 10. CDR3 loop: CASSPDQTGVGYTF. The CDR3 DNA reads as TGTGCCAGCAGCCCCGATCAGACAGGGGTCGGCTACACCTTC.

This sequence joins TRBV30 and TRBJ2-5, with 9 bases matching TRBD2. Germline V gene lookup returns CDR1 GTSNPN and CDR2 SVGIG (reference sequence). The CDR3 is made up of 14 amino acids. Trimming at V came to 0 bases and at J to 5 bases, leaving 4 bases not matched to a gene. The CDR3 region is CAWSVISGGETQYF. In DNA, the CDR3 is TGTGCCTGGAGTGTTATTAGCGGGGGTGAGACCCAGTACTTC.

The rearrangement uses TRBV5-6 and TRBJ1-2; D is ambiguous. CDR1 and CDR2 (germline): SGHDT, YYEEEE. Trimming took off 3 bases at V and 2 bases at J, with 11 bases between the two ends. This CDR3 is built from 14 residues. CDR3 amino acids: CASSSRRANYGYTF. CDR3 sequence (DNA): TGTGCCAGCAGCTCGAGGAGGGCGAACTATGGCTACACCTTC.

The V call is TRBV28, the J call TRBJ1-5; D is perhaps TRBD1 (5 bases). V was cut by 2 bases and J by 0 bases, with 23 bases left in between. CDR1 is MDHEN, CDR2 SYDVKM, per germline. This CDR3 comprises 20 residues. This chain's CDR3 is CASSLISAAGILLSNQPQHF. For the CDR3, the DNA is TGTGCCAGCAGTTTAATCTCCGCGGCAGGGATCCTCCTTAGCAATCAGCCCCAGCATTTT.